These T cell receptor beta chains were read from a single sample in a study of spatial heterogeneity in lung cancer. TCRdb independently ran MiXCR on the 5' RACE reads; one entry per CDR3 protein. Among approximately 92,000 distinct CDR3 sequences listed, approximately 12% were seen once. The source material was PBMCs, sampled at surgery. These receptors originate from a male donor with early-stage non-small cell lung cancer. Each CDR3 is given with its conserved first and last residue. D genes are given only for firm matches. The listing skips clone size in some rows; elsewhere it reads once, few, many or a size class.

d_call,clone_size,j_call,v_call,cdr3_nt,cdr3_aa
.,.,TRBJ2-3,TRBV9,TGTGCCAGCAGCGTAGGTGACAGCACAGATACGCAGTATTTT,CASSVGDSTDTQYF
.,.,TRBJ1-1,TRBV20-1,TGCAGTGCTAGAGATCAGATGCTGGCCACTGAAGCTTTCTTT,CSARDQMLATEAFF
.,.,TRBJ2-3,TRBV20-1,TGCAGTGCTAGTAACCCGGGAAGCGGTAGCACAGATACGCAGTATTTT,CSASNPGSGSTDTQYF
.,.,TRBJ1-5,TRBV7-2,TGTGCCAGCAGCTTAGCATCCCAGAACAATCAGCCCCAGCATTTT,CASSLASQNNQPQHF
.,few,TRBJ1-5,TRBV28,TGTGCCAGCAGTTCCCCTGGGGGTCCAAATCAGCCCCAGCATTTT,CASSSPGGPNQPQHF
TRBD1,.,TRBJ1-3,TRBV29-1,TGCAGCGTTGAATTAGGGGGCGTTGGAAACACCATATATTTT,CSVELGGVGNTIYF
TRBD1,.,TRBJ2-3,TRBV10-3,TGTGCCATCAGTGGGCGGACAGGCAGCACAGATACGCAGTATTTT,CAISGRTGSTDTQYF
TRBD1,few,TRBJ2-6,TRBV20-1,TGCAGTGCTAGAGCCGTGGACAGGCCACTAAACTCTGGGGCCAACGTCCTGACTTTC,CSARAVDRPLNSGANVLTF
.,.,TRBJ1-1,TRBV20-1,TGCAGTGCTAGAGATCGGGGCCCGGGGGGGACTGAAGCTTTCTTT,CSARDRGPGGTEAFF
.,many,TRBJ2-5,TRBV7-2,TGTGCCAGCAGCCGCGCGGCGTTTCGGGAGACCCAGTACTTC,CASSRAAFRETQYF
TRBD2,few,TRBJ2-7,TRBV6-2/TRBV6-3,TGTGCCAGCAGCGGGACTAGCGGATACTACGAGCAGTACTTC,CASSGTSGYYEQYF
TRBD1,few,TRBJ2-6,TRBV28,TGTGCCAGCAGTTTTCAGGGCCGGGGGACAGGGTATTCCTCTGGGGCCAACGTCCTGACTTTC,CASSFQGRGTGYSSGANVLTF
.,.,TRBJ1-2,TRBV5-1,TGCGCCAGCAGCTTGGAAGCCCCCTATGGCTACACCTTC,CASSLEAPYGYTF
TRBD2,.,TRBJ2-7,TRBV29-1,TGCAGCGTCGCGACGAGGCTAGCGGAAGGCGAGCAGTACTTC,CSVATRLAEGEQYF
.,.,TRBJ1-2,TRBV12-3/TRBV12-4,TGTGCCAGCAGTTTAAGGACCGCCGATAGCTACACCTTC,CASSLRTADSYTF
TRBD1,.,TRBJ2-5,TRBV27,TGTGCCAGCAGTATAGACAGGGGGCCCCAAGAGACCCAGTACTTC,CASSIDRGPQETQYF
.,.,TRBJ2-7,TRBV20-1,TGCAGTGCTCCTCCCGGGGCGCGAAGACCGGGTGAGCAGTACTTC,CSAPPGARRPGEQYF
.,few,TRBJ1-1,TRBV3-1,TGTGCCAGCAGCCGAGATGACCTGAGAGCTTTCTTT,CASSRDDLRAFF
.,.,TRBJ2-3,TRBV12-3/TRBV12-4,TGTGCCAGCAGCCCTAAGGATACGCAGTATTTT,CASSPKDTQYF
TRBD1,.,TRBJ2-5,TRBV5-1,TGCGCCAGCAGCGGGGGAGACAGGGGAGTAGAGACCCAGTACTTC,CASSGGDRGVETQYF
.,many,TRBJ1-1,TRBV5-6,TGTGCCAGCAGCTTGTGGATGACGGAGATGAACACTGAAGCTTTCTTT,CASSLWMTEMNTEAFF
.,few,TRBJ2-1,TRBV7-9,TGTGCCAGCAGCACAGGACGCTCCTACAATGAGCAGTTCTTC,CASSTGRSYNEQFF
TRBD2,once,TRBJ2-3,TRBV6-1,TGTGCCACCAAGAGAGGACTAGCGGGGAATCCAACTAGCACAGATACGCAGTATTTT,CATKRGLAGNPTSTDTQYF
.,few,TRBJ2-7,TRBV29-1,TGCAGCGCTGGGCGCAGTTCTTACGAGCAGTACTTC,CSAGRSSYEQYF
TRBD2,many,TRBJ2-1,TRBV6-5,TGTGCCAGCAGTTACATGGGGGGGACTAGCACCAATGAGCAGTTCTTC,CASSYMGGTSTNEQFF
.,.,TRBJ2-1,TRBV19,TGTGCCAGTAGTACCCTTCTGGGGGTCAGGAATGAGCAGTTCTTC,CASSTLLGVRNEQFF
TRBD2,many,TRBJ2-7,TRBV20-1,TGCAGTGCTATGCGGGAGCAATGGTCCTACGAGCAGTACTTC,CSAMREQWSYEQYF
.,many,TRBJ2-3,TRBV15,TGTGCCACCAGCGCACGGGCCCGAGCGGCCGATACGCAGTATTTT,CATSARARAADTQYF
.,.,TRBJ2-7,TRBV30,TGTGCCTGGAATCCTGAGGTTGGGTCCTACGAGCAGTACTTC,CAWNPEVGSYEQYF
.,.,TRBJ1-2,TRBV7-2,TGTGCCAGCAGCTCGACTCGCTATGGCTACACCTTC,CASSSTRYGYTF
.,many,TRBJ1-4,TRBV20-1,TGCAGTGCTAGAGGAGGCGGAGGGACTGCAACTAATGAAAAACTGTTTTTT,CSARGGGGTATNEKLFF
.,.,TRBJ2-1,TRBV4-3,TGCGCCAGCAGCCAAGATCGGCCAGACTCCTACAATGAGCAGTTCTTC,CASSQDRPDSYNEQFF
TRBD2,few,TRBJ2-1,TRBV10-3,TGTGCCATCAGTAGGACTAGCGGGGTCTACAATGAGCAGTTCTTC,CAISRTSGVYNEQFF
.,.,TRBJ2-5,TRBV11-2,TGTGCCAGCAGCTTAGACTTACCTCTGGGCCGTGAGACCCAGTACTTC,CASSLDLPLGRETQYF
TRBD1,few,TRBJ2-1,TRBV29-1,TGCAGCGTTGCGCAACAGGGGAATGAGCAGTTCTTC,CSVAQQGNEQFF
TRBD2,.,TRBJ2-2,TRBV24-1,TGTGCCACCAGTGAAAAAAGTTGGCTAGCGGGACGATTTACCGGGGAGCTGTTTTTT,CATSEKSWLAGRFTGELFF
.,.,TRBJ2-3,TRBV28,TGTGCCAGCAGTTTTGGGGTCTTGGGCGCAGATACGCAGTATTTT,CASSFGVLGADTQYF
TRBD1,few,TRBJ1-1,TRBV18,TGTGCCAGCTCATCGGGACAGAGAACTGAAGCTTTCTTT,CASSSGQRTEAFF
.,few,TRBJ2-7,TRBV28,TGTGCCAGCAGTTATGGGGCGGGAATGACCTACTACGAGCAGTACTTC,CASSYGAGMTYYEQYF
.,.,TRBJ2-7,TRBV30,TGTGCCGCTGGCAGGGTTTCCTACGAGCAGTACTTC,CAAGRVSYEQYF
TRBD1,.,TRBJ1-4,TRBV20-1,TGCAGTGCTAGAGGACAGGGGGCTAATGAAAAACTGTTTTTT,CSARGQGANEKLFF
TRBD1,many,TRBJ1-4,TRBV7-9,TGTGCCAGCAGCTTACGGACAGGGGGTGATGAAAAACTGTTTTTT,CASSLRTGGDEKLFF
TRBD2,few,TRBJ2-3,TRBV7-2,TGTGCCAGCAGCTTAGATCTAGCGGGAGGGTTGGATACGCAGTATTTT,CASSLDLAGGLDTQYF
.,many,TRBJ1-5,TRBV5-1,TGCGCCAGCAGCTTGGTCGGGGGGCTGGGTCAGCCCCAGCATTTT,CASSLVGGLGQPQHF
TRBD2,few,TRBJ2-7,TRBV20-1,TGCAGTGCTAGAGAGGGGCTAGCGGGACGGTACGAGCAGTACTTC,CSAREGLAGRYEQYF
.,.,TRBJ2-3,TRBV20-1,TGCAGTGCCCAACTAACAGATACGCAGTATTTT,CSAQLTDTQYF
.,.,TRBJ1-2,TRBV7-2,TGTGCCAGCAGCTTAGAGGGGGTCCTCTATGGCTACACCTTC,CASSLEGVLYGYTF
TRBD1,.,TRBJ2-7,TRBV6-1,TGTGACAGCAGTGGAGACAGGGTTTCCTACGAGCAGTACTTC,CDSSGDRVSYEQYF
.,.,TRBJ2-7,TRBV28,TGTGCCAGCAGTCCATCTTTTGGCGGGATAAGGCGGGAGCAGTACTTC,CASSPSFGGIRREQYF
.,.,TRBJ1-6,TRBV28,TGTGCCAGCAGCCGCATACAGGGCGGTTCACCCCTCCACTTT,CASSRIQGGSPLHF
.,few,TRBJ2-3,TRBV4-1,TGCGCCAGCAGCCAAGATTCCCGGGTCGGGGGCCCAGATACGCAGTATTTT,CASSQDSRVGGPDTQYF
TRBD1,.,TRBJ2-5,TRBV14,TGTGCCAGCAGCCTACAGGGGAGAGAGACCCAGTACTTC,CASSLQGRETQYF